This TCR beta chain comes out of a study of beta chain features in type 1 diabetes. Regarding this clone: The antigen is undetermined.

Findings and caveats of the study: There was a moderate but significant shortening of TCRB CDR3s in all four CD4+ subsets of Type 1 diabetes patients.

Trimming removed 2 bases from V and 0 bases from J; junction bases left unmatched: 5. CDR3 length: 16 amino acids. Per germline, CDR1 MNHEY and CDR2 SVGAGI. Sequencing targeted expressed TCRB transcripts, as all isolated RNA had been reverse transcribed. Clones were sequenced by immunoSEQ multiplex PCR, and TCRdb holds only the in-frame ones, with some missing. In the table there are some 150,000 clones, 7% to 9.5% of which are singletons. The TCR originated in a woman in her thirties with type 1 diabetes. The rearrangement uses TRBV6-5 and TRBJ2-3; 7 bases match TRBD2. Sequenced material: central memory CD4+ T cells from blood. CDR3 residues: CASSYAAGSSTDTQYF. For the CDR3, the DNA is TGTGCCAGCAGTTACGCAGCGGGATCTAGCACAGATACGCAGTATTTT.